The 25 T cell receptor beta chains below come from one sample, sequenced in a study of OX40 agonist ivuxolimab in advanced cancers. Some clones are missing from TCRdb's copy, which holds only in-frame ones; the method was immunoSEQ multiplex PCR. The sample contains tens of thousands of clones, roughly 88% of which appear only once. Specimen: CD4+ or CD8+ T cells sorted from blood, collected in a trial of the OX40 agonist ivuxolimab. Receptors were obtained from an adult with an advanced solid tumor such as melanoma, head and neck, liver or kidney cancer.

The chain is built from TRBV6-5 and TRBJ2-2, with unresolved D. Trimming removed 6 bases from V and 8 bases from J, with 10 bases in between. This CDR3 is built from 12 residues. The V gene's germline CDR1 is MNHEY and CDR2 SVGAGI. The CDR3 region has the DNA TGTGCCAGCAGACGCAGGCTGGGGGAGCTGTTTTTT. Translating it yields CASRRRLGELFF.

Note on this clone: A junction boundary mismatches the germline segment, possibly from a read error. The chain uses TRBV7-7 and TRBJ2-3, with 10 bases identical to TRBD2. Germline loops: CDR1 SSHAT, CDR2 FNYEAQ (reference sequence). The CDR3 contains 18 residues. DNA for the CDR3: TGTGCTAGCAGCCCCGTCATGAGCGGGGGGGCCAACACAGATACGCAGTATTTT. Amino acid sequence: CASSPVMSGGANTDTQYF.

The V call is TRBV18, the J call TRBJ2-5; no definite D call. Trimming cost V 6 bases and J 5 bases, with 13 bases left between them. The germline V gene has CDR1 KGHSH and CDR2 LQKENI. CDR3 size: 13 residues. CDR3 residues: CASSPGATETQYF. For the CDR3, the DNA is TGTGCCAGCTCCCCCGGAGCGACGGAGACCCAGTACTTC. Using reference TRBV18 and TRBJ2-5 for the parts outside the CDR3, the full variable domain is NAGVMQNPRHLVRRRGQEARLRCSPMKGHSHVYWYRQLPEEGLKFMVYLQKENIIDESGMPKERFSAEFPKEGPSILRIQQVVRGDSAAYFCASSPGATETQYFGPGTRLLVL.

This chain connects TRBV29-1 to TRBJ2-3; tentative D call: TRBD1 (6 bases). V was shortened by 0 bases and J by 10 bases, with 11 bases between the two germline ends. Germline V lookup: CDR1 SQVTM, CDR2 ANQGSEA. This CDR3 comprises 12 residues. The CDR3 DNA follows: TGCAGCGTTGAAGATCTCACAGGGTCGCAGTATTTT. Amino acid sequence: CSVEDLTGSQYF.

The chain employs TRBV5-1 and TRBJ2-6; no definite D call. The CDR3 runs 15 residues. Trimming cost V 7 bases and J 4 bases, with 15 bases left between them. Germline values: CDR1 SGHRS, CDR2 YFSETQ. The CDR3: CASCPGPRGANVLTF. The CDR3 DNA reads TGCGCCAGCTGCCCGGGCCCCAGGGGGGCCAACGTCCTGACTTTC.

The chain has TRBV9 and TRBJ1-2; no clear D gene. Trimming took off 1 base at V and 3 bases at J, with 7 bases between the two ends. The CDR3 consists of 13 residues. CDR1 and CDR2 from the germline V gene are SGDLS and YYNGEE. In nucleotides, the CDR3 is TGTGCCAGCAGCGTATCCGTCGACTATGGCTACACCTTC. Encoded protein: CASSVSVDYGYTF.

The gene calls are TRBV7-3 and TRBJ1-1, with D unclear. Germline V CDR1 and CDR2: SGHTA, FQGTGA. The CDR3 totals 16 residues. V was shortened by 5 bases and J by 2 bases, with 18 bases between the two germline ends. The CDR3 region has the DNA TGTGCCAGCAGCCCCGATTCCGGCAGGTCTAACACTGAAGCTTTCTTT. This translates into CASSPDSGRSNTEAFF.

The J gene is TRBJ2-5, the V gene TRBV6-1; the D is unclear. The length of the CDR3 is 12 residues. CDR1 and CDR2 from the germline V gene are MNHNS and SASEGT. Trimming removed 8 bases from V and 5 bases from J, with 12 bases in between. Written as DNA, the CDR3 is TGTGCCAGCTCTCCCGCGAGGGAGACCCAGTACTTC. This translates into CASSPARETQYF.

The chain couples TRBV5-1 to TRBJ2-5; the match to TRBD1 covers 8 bases. CDR1 and CDR2 from the germline V gene are SGHRS and YFSETQ. This CDR3 comprises 15 residues. Trimming cost V 0 bases and J 1 base; bases outside gene matches: 2. The CDR3 is CASSLAGTGQETQYF. In nucleotides, the CDR3 is TGCGCCAGCAGCTTGGCCGGGACAGGCCAAGAGACCCAGTACTTC.

The chain uses TRBV6-1 and TRBJ2-7, with a possible D match to TRBD2 (6 bases). The CDR3 length is 18 residues. V was trimmed by 4 bases and J by 6 bases, leaving 28 bases between them. The germline gives CDR1 MNHNS, CDR2 SASEGT. The CDR3 DNA sequence: TGTGCCAGCAGTGGGGGACTCTACGCCAGGGTTCGTGACGGCGAGCAGTACTTC. Encoded protein: CASSGGLYARVRDGEQYF.

The genes are TRBV7-9 and TRBJ2-5; no reliable D call. The V end lost 5 bases, the J end lost 1 base, and 2 bases lay between the germline ends. The CDR3 extends over 11 amino acids. Looked up from germline, CDR1 is SEHNR and CDR2 is FQNEAQ (reference sequence). The CDR3 here is CASSAQETQYF. In nucleotides, the CDR3 is TGTGCCAGCAGCGCCCAAGAGACCCAGTACTTC.

This CDR3 is CASSIRRGGNEQFF. The DNA of the CDR3 is TGTGCCAGTAGTATCAGGCGGGGGGGCAATGAGCAGTTCTTC. The rearrangement joins TRBV19 to TRBJ2-1, with 9 positions matching TRBD2. The CDR3 has 14 amino acids. Germline trimming cut 3 bases from V and 6 bases from J; bases unmatched to any gene: 3. Per the germline V gene, CDR1 is LNHDA and CDR2 is SQIVND (reference sequence).

The rearrangement joins TRBV7-2 to TRBJ1-5; unclear D gene. With 5 bases removed from V and 6 bases from J, the gap between germline ends came to 11 bases. The CDR3 is made up of 13 amino acids. Germline lookup yields CDR1 SGHTA and CDR2 FQGNSA. The CDR3 loop is CASSLGGVQPQHF. CDR3 in DNA: TGTGCCAGCAGCCTAGGCGGGGTTCAGCCCCAGCATTTT.

The chain is built from TRBV4-2 and TRBJ1-1; 10 bases fit TRBD1. The germline CDR1 and CDR2 sequences are LGHNA and YNFKEQ. The CDR3 is 19 amino acids. Trimming cost V 0 bases and J 6 bases; bases outside gene matches: 16. In DNA, the CDR3 is TGTGCCAGCAGCCAAGATCTCTTAGGGACAGGGGTTAAGGGGGCTGAAGCTTTCTTT. Translating gives CASSQDLLGTGVKGAEAFF.

The genes are TRBV30 and TRBJ1-1, with 8 bases matching TRBD1. J was trimmed by 6 bases and V by 8 bases; bases with no gene match: 11. The CDR3 spans 13 residues. Germline assignment: CDR1 GTSNPN and CDR2 SVGIG (reference sequence). The CDR3 region is CAVQQGVFAEAFF. CDR3 nucleotides: TGTGCCGTCCAACAGGGGGTTTTCGCTGAAGCTTTCTTT.

The J gene is TRBJ2-7, the V gene TRBV14; 8 nucleotides line up with TRBD1. CDR1 is SGHDN and CDR2 is FVKESK in the germline V gene. V lost 3 bases and J lost 4; bases outside the gene matches: 5. CDR3 size: 14 residues. The CDR3 is CASSQGDRRYEQYF. The CDR3 DNA follows: TGTGCCAGCAGCCAGGGGGACAGGCGGTACGAGCAGTACTTC.

The rearrangement uses TRBV11-2 and TRBJ2-1; 10 bases agree with TRBD2. The V gene's germline CDR1 is SGHAT and CDR2 FQNNGV. The CDR3 sequence is 16 residues long. Trimming took 4 bases from V and 6 from J; bases not matched to a gene: 9. CDR3 loop: CASSSTPAGGINEQFF. The CDR3 DNA follows: TGTGCCAGCAGCTCCACCCCAGCGGGGGGGATCAATGAGCAGTTCTTC.

The chain is built from TRBV4-2 and TRBJ2-1; unclear D gene. Between the trimmed V and J ends, which lost 4 bases and 6 bases, there was a span of 7 bases. From germline, CDR1 is LGHNA and CDR2 YNFKEQ. The CDR3 totals 12 residues. The CDR3 sequence is CASSREGNEQFF. CDR3 bases: TGTGCCAGCAGCCGAGAAGGCAATGAGCAGTTCTTC.

The chain carries TRBV18 and TRBJ2-7; 8 bases match TRBD1. The CDR3 sequence is 15 residues long. Germline CDR1 reads KGHSH; CDR2 reads LQKENI. V was pared by 2 bases and J by 3 bases, with 6 bases of the junction left unmatched. The CDR3 reads CASSPAGTGHYEQYF. The DNA for the CDR3 is TGTGCCAGCTCACCAGCCGGGACAGGACACTACGAGCAGTACTTC.

V gene TRBV7-9 combines with J gene TRBJ1-5; D call uncertain. The V end lost 5 bases, the J end lost 3 bases, and 11 bases lay between the germline ends. The CDR3 is 14 amino acids. Per germline, CDR1 SEHNR and CDR2 FQNEAQ (reference sequence). CDR3 sequence (DNA): TGTGCCAGCAGCCCCATAGGCCCCAATCAGCCCCAGCATTTT. Protein: CASSPIGPNQPQHF.

V usage is TRBV25-1 and J usage is TRBJ1-1; TRBD1 might be the D (6 bases). Germline loops: CDR1 MGHDK, CDR2 SYGVNS. The CDR3 has 15 residues. The V end was cut by 3 bases, the J end by 6 bases, with 17 bases between. The chain's CDR3 is CASSDPRGVRAEAFF. CDR3 nucleotides: TGTGCCAGCAGTGACCCGAGGGGGGTTAGGGCTGAAGCTTTCTTT.

There are a few counts of this clone. This rearrangement joins TRBV2 to TRBJ1-1; D is uncertain. Germline V gene lookup returns CDR1 SNHLY and CDR2 FYNNEI. This CDR3 region has 13 residues. V lost 4 bases, J lost 0 bases, and 6 bases lay in between. The CDR3 loop reads CASSAGMNTEAFF. The CDR3 DNA reads TGTGCCAGCAGTGCAGGAATGAACACTGAAGCTTTCTTT. Combining the CDR3 with reference TRBV2 and TRBJ1-1 gives the whole variable domain EPEVTQTPSHQVTQMGQEVILRCVPISNHLYFYWYRQILGQKVEFLVSFYNNEISEKSEIFDDQFSVERPDGSNFTLKIRSTKLEDSAMYFCASSAGMNTEAFFGQGTRLTVV.

The rearrangement uses TRBV30 and TRBJ2-7; possibly TRBD1 for D (5 bases). Trimming pared 2 bases from V and 4 bases from J, leaving 9 bases between. CDR3 length: 12 residues. Germline V gives CDR1 GTSNPN, CDR2 SVGIG (reference sequence). The CDR3 region has the DNA TGTGCCTGGAGTCAGACAGTATACGAGCAGTACTTC. This translates into CAWSQTVYEQYF.

The genes are TRBV5-4 and TRBJ2-5; perhaps D is TRBD1 or TRBD2 (5 bases each). This CDR3 is built from 15 residues. The V end was cut by 0 bases, the J end by 1 base, with 10 bases between. Germline V gene lookup returns CDR1 SGHNT and CDR2 YYREEE (reference sequence). Written as DNA, the CDR3 is TGTGCCAGCAGCTTGGGGGACCGGCCCCAAGAGACCCAGTACTTC. Its protein is CASSLGDRPQETQYF.

This clone has just a few counts. The J gene is TRBJ2-2, the V gene TRBV7-2; 7 bases fit TRBD1. The junction had 6 bases not matched to a gene; V was cut back by 5 bases and J by 3 bases. The CDR3 is 15 amino acids. Germline CDR1 is SGHTA and CDR2 is FQGNSA. The CDR3 bases are TGTGCCAGCAGCCGTGACAGGGTGGACACCGGGGAGCTGTTTTTT. Amino acid sequence: CASSRDRVDTGELFF.